One sample yielded the 7 T cell receptor beta chains listed below, sequenced in a study of blood T cell repertoires in COVID-19. Produced via immunoSEQ multiplex PCR; TCRdb's table is partial and in-frame only. This sample has approximately 300,000 clones, with 89% found just once. Sample: PBMCs or T cells enriched from blood (not recorded which). Every receptor here comes from a man aged 55 to 70 who had recovered from COVID-19.

This clone was seen only a few times. The rearrangement joins TRBV20-1 to TRBJ2-3; no firm D call. Trimming cost V 5 bases and J 4 bases, with 7 bases left between them. Germline loops: CDR1 DFQATT, CDR2 SNEGSKA (reference sequence). The CDR3 is 11 amino acids. CDR3 DNA sequence: TGCAGTGCTCTGGCCCCAGATACGCAGTATTTT. Encoded protein: CSALAPDTQYF.

V and J are TRBV18 and TRBJ1-5, with 7 bases matching TRBD1. CDR1 and CDR2 (germline): KGHSH, LQKENI. Unmatched junction bases numbered 7, after V lost 4 bases and J lost 4 bases. The CDR3 spans 15 residues. CDR3: CASSQQGQRNQPQHF. The CDR3 DNA reads as TGTGCCAGCTCACAGCAGGGACAGAGGAATCAGCCCCAGCATTTT.

The chain joins TRBV10-3 to TRBJ2-7, with a tentative D call TRBD1 (6 bases). CDR3 length equals 12 residues. The V and J ends lost 6 bases and 6 bases respectively, with 12 bases between them. The germline CDR1 and CDR2 sequences are ENHRY and SYGVKD. In DNA form, the CDR3 reads TGTGCCATCAGCGGGGACACCGGCGAGCAGTACTTC. Translation: CAISGDTGEQYF.

The V and J genes are TRBV5-1 and TRBJ2-3, with TRBD1 matching 8 bases. Germline V gene lookup returns CDR1 SGHRS and CDR2 YFSETQ. This CDR3 comprises 16 residues. V was clipped by 4 bases and J by 0 bases; unmatched bases: 7. CDR3 DNA sequence: TGCGCCAGCAGCGTCAAGACAGGGGACAGCACAGATACGCAGTATTTT. Its protein product is CASSVKTGDSTDTQYF.

V is TRBV19 and J is TRBJ2-1; D is uncertain. Per the germline V gene, CDR1 is LNHDA and CDR2 is SQIVND (reference sequence). V was trimmed by 5 bases and J by 4 bases, leaving 12 bases between them. CDR3 length: 14 amino acids. CDR3 protein: CASSLWPPYNEQFF. The CDR3 region has the DNA TGTGCCAGTAGTTTGTGGCCCCCTTACAATGAGCAGTTCTTC.

The chain recombines TRBV27 with TRBJ2-5; D not certain. The CDR3 totals 14 residues. V dropped 1 base and J dropped 0 bases, with 6 bases sitting between them. The V gene's germline CDR1 is MNHEY and CDR2 SMNVEV (reference sequence). The CDR3 loop reads CASSLYRYQETQYF. The CDR3 coding sequence is TGTGCCAGCAGTTTATACAGATACCAAGAGACCCAGTACTTC.

V gene TRBV19 combines with J gene TRBJ1-1, with 10 bases that match TRBD1. CDR3 length equals 16 residues. J gave up 1 base and V 5 bases, and 7 bases lay outside the gene matches. Germline CDR1 LNHDA, CDR2 SQIVND (reference sequence). For the CDR3, the DNA is TGTGCCAGTAGTGTAGGGACAGGGGCCCCGAACACTGAAGCTTTCTTT. It is translated as CASSVGTGAPNTEAFF.